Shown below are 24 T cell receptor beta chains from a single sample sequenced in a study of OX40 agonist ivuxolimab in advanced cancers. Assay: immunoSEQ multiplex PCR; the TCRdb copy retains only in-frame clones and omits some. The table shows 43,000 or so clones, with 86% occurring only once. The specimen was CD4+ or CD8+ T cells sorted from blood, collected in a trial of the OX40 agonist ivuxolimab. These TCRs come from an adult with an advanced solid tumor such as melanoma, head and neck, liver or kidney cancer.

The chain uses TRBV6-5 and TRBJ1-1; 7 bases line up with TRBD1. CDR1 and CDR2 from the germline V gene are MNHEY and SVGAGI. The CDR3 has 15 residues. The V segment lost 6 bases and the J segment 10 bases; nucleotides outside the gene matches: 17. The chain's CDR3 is CASSLTKFTGTAAFF. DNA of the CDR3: TGTGCCAGCAGCTTAACCAAATTTACCGGGACAGCAGCTTTCTTT.

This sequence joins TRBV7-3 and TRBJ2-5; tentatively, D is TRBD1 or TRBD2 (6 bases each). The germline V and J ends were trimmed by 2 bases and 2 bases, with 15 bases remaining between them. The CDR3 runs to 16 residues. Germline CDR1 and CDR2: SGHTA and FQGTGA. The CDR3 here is CASSLVGGPVQETQYF. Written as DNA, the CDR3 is TGTGCCAGCAGCTTAGTTGGGGGGCCGGTTCAAGAGACCCAGTACTTC.

CDR3 residues: CASSTLGTARFAGELFF. The DNA for the CDR3 is TGTGCCAGCAGCACATTGGGCACCGCGAGGTTCGCCGGGGAGCTGTTTTTT. The chain is built from TRBV7-2 and TRBJ2-2; D ambiguous. The V end was cut by 5 bases, the J end by 6 bases, with 22 bases between. CDR1 and CDR2 from the germline V gene are SGHTA and FQGNSA. CDR3 size: 17 residues.

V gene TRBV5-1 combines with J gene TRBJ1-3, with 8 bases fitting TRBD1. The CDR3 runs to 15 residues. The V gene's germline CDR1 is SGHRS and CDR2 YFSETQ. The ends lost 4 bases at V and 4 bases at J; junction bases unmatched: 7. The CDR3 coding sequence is TGCGCCAGCAGCGCGGGACAGGCAGCGGGAAACACCATATATTTT. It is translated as CASSAGQAAGNTIYF.

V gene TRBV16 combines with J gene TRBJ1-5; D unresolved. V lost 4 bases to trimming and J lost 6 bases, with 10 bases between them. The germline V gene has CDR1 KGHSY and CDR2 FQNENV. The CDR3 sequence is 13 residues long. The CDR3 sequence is CASSPRASQPQHF. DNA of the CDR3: TGTGCCAGCAGCCCCCGGGCAAGTCAGCCCCAGCATTTT. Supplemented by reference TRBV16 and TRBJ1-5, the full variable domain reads GEEVAQTPKHLVRGEGQKAKLYCAPIKGHSYVFWYQQVLKNEFKFLISFQNENVFDETGMPKERFSAKCLPNSPCSLEIQATKLEDSAVYFCASSPRASQPQHFGDGTRLSIL.

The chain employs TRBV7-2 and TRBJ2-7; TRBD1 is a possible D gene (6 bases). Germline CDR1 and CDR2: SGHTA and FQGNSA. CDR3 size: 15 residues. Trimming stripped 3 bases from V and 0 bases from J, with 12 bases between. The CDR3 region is CASSFWAGDSYEQYF. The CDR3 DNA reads TGTGCCAGCAGCTTCTGGGCAGGGGACTCCTACGAGCAGTACTTC.

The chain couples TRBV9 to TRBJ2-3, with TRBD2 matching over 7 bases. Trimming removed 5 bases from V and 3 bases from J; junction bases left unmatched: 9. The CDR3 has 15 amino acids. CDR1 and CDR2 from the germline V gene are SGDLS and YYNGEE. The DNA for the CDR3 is TGTGCCAGCAGTCCGCGGCGGGAGTCGACAGATACGCAGTATTTT. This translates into CASSPRRESTDTQYF.

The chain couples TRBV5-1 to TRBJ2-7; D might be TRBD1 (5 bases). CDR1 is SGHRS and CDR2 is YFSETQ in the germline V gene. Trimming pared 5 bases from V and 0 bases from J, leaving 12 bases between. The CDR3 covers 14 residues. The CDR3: CASRERTNSYEQYF. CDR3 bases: TGCGCCAGCAGAGAAAGGACAAACTCCTACGAGCAGTACTTC.

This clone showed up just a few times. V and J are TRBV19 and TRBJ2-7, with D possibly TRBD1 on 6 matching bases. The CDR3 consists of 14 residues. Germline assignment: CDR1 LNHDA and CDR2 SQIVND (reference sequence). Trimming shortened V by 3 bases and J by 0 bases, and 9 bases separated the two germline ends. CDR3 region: CASSIVGASYEQYF. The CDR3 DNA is TGTGCCAGTAGTATCGTGGGGGCCTCCTACGAGCAGTACTTC. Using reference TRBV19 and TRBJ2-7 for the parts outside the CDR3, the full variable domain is DGGITQSPKYLFRKEGQNVTLSCEQNLNHDAMYWYRQDPGQGLRLIYYSQIVNDFQKGDIAEGYSVSREKKESFPLTVTSAQKNPTAFYLCASSIVGASYEQYFGPGTRLTVT.

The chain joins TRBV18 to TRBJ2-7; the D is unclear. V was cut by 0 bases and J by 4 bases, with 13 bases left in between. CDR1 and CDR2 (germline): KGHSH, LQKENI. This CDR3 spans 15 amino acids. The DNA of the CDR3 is TGTGCCAGCTCACCACCGAATAGTGATAGGTACGAGCAGTACTTC. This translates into CASSPPNSDRYEQYF.

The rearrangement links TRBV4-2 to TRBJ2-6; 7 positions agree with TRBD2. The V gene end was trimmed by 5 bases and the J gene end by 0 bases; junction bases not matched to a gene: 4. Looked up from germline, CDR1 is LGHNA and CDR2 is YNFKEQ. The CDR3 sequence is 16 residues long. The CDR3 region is CASSRDYDSGANVLTF. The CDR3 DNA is TGTGCCAGCAGCAGGGACTACGACTCTGGGGCCAACGTCCTGACTTTC.

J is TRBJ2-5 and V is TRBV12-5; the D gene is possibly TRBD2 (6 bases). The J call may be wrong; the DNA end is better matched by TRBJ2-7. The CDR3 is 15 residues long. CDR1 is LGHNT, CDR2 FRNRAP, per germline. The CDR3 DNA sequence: TGTGCTAGTGGTTTAATGTTAGCGGAGACCTACGAGCAGTACTTC. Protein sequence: CASGLMLAETYEQYF.

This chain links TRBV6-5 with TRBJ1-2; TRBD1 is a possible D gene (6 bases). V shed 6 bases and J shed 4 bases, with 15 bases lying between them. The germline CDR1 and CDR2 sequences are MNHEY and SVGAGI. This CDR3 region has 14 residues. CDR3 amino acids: CASRTGTPVYGYTF. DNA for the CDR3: TGTGCCAGCAGAACAGGGACCCCAGTCTATGGCTACACCTTC.

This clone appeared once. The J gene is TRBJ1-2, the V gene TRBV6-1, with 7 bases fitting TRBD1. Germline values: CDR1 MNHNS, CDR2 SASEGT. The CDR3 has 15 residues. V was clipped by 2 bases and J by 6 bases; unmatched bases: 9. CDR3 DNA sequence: TGTGCCAGCAGTGAATCGGGAACAGGGGATAATGGCTACACCTTC. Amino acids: CASSESGTGDNGYTF.

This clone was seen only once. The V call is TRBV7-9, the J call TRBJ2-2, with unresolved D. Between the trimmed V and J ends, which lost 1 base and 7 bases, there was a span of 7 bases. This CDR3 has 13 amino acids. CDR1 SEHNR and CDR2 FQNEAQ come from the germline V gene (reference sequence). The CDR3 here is CASSLEGHGELFF. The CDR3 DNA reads TGTGCCAGCAGCTTAGAAGGGCACGGGGAGCTGTTTTTT.

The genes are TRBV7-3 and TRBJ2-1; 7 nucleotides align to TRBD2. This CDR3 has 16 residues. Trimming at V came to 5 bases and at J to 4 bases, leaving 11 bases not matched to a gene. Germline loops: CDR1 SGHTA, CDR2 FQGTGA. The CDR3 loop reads CASSPQAAGVYNEQFF. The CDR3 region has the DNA TGTGCCAGCAGCCCCCAGGCGGCGGGAGTTTACAATGAGCAGTTCTTC.

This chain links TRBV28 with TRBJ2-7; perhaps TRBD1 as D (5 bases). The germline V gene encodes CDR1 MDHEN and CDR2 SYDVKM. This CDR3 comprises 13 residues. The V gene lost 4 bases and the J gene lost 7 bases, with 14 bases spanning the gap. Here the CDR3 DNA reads TGTGCCAGCAGTTCAGGGCTACGCGGTGAGCAGTACTTC. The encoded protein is CASSSGLRGEQYF.

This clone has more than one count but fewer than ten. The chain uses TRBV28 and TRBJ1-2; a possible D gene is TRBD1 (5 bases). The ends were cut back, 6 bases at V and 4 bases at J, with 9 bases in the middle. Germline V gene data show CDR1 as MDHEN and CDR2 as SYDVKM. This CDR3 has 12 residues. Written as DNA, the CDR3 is TGTGCCAGCAGGGGACTTGTCTATGGCTACACCTTC. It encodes CASRGLVYGYTF.

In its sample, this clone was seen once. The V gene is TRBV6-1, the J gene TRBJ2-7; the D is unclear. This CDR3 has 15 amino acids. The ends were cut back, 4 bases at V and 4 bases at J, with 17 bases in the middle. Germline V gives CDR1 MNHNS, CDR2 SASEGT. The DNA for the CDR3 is TGTGCCAGCAGTGCTGGGCAGCCCCCCAATTACGAGCAGTACTTC. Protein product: CASSAGQPPNYEQYF.

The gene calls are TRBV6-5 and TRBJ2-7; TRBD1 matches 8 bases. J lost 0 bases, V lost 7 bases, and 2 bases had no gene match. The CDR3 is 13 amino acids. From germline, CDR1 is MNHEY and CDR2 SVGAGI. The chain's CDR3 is CASTGTGSYEQYF. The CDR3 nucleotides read TGTGCCAGCACCGGGACAGGCTCCTACGAGCAGTACTTC.

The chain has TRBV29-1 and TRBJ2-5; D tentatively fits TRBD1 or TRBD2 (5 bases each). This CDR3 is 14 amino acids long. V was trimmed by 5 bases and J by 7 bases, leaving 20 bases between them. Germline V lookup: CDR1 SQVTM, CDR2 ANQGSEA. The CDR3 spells CSVQTTNLRGTQYF. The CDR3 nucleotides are TGCAGCGTTCAAACGACTAATTTAAGGGGGACCCAGTACTTC.

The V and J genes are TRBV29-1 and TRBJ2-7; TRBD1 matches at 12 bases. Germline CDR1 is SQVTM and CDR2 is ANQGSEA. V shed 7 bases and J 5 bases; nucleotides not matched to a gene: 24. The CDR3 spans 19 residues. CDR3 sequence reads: CSARPPDPTWDRGPDEQYF. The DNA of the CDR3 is TGCAGCGCCCGACCCCCGGATCCGACGTGGGACAGGGGGCCGGACGAGCAGTACTTC.

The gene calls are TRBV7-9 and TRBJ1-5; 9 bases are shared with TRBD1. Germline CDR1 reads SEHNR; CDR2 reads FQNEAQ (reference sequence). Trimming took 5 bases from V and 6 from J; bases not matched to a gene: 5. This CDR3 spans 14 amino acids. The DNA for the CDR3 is TGTGCCAGCAGCCAGACAGGGGGGAGTCAGCCCCAGCATTTT. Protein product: CASSQTGGSQPQHF.

The CDR3 here is CASRSQGETQYF. CDR3 nucleotide sequence: TGTGCCAGCAGATCCCAGGGGGAGACCCAGTACTTC. The gene calls are TRBV2 and TRBJ2-5; D may be TRBD1 (6 bases). The V and J ends lost 6 bases and 5 bases respectively, with 10 bases between them. There are 12 residues in the CDR3. Germline-derived CDR1 and CDR2 are SNHLY and FYNNEI.